This paragraph reports one TCR beta chain. Its cognate antigen is unknown. The data derive from a study of Ad26.COV2.S vaccination and SARS-CoV-2 variants. For the study at large: In the study, Ad26.COV2.S was injected intramuscularly once, or twice 56 days apart. Study observations and caveats: Vaccine recipients surpassed placebo recipients in spike-specific TCR breadth. Researchers cautioned that TCR breadth and depth analyses may have underestimated total T cell responses.

The treatment denotes: some 20 received Ad26.COV2.S at low or high dose, single or two shots; about 5 received placebo; per-sample allocation not given. Following the first vaccine or placebo injection, samples were taken on day 63. CDR3 size: 15 residues. The V segment lost 3 bases and the J segment 0 bases; nucleotides outside the gene matches: 3. The germline gives CDR1 SGHAT, CDR2 FQNNGV. Some clones are missing from TCRdb's copy, which holds only in-frame ones; the method was immunoSEQ multiplex PCR. The sample carries around 320,000 clones, around 85% recorded once. The chain combines TRBV11-2 with TRBJ2-3; 7 nucleotides match TRBD1. The receptor comes from a person aged 18 to 65 who received the Ad26.COV2.S COVID-19 vaccine or a placebo. The source was peripheral blood, collected in a trial of Ad26.COV2.S vaccine versus placebo. Here the CDR3 DNA reads TGTGCCAGCAGCTTCGACAGGGCAAGCACAGATACGCAGTATTTT. This sequence encodes CASSFDRASTDTQYF.